This TCR beta chain was captured by sequencing in a study of T cell responses to AZD1222 COVID-19 vaccine. This CDR3 is built from 13 residues. Germline-derived CDR1 and CDR2 are SGHDT and YYEEEE. V dropped 4 bases and J dropped 4 bases, with 9 bases sitting between them. Some clones are missing from TCRdb's copy, which holds only in-frame ones; the method was immunoSEQ multiplex PCR. The table includes around 160,000 clones, 92% detected once. This TCR was recovered from an adult who received the AZD1222 COVID-19 vaccine. This chain links TRBV5-6 with TRBJ1-3; D not resolved. Material: peripheral blood, obtained 28 days after the second AZD1222 dose. The CDR3 DNA follows: TGTGCCAGCAGCCCGGTATTCGGAAACACCATATATTTT. This codes for CASSPVFGNTIYF.